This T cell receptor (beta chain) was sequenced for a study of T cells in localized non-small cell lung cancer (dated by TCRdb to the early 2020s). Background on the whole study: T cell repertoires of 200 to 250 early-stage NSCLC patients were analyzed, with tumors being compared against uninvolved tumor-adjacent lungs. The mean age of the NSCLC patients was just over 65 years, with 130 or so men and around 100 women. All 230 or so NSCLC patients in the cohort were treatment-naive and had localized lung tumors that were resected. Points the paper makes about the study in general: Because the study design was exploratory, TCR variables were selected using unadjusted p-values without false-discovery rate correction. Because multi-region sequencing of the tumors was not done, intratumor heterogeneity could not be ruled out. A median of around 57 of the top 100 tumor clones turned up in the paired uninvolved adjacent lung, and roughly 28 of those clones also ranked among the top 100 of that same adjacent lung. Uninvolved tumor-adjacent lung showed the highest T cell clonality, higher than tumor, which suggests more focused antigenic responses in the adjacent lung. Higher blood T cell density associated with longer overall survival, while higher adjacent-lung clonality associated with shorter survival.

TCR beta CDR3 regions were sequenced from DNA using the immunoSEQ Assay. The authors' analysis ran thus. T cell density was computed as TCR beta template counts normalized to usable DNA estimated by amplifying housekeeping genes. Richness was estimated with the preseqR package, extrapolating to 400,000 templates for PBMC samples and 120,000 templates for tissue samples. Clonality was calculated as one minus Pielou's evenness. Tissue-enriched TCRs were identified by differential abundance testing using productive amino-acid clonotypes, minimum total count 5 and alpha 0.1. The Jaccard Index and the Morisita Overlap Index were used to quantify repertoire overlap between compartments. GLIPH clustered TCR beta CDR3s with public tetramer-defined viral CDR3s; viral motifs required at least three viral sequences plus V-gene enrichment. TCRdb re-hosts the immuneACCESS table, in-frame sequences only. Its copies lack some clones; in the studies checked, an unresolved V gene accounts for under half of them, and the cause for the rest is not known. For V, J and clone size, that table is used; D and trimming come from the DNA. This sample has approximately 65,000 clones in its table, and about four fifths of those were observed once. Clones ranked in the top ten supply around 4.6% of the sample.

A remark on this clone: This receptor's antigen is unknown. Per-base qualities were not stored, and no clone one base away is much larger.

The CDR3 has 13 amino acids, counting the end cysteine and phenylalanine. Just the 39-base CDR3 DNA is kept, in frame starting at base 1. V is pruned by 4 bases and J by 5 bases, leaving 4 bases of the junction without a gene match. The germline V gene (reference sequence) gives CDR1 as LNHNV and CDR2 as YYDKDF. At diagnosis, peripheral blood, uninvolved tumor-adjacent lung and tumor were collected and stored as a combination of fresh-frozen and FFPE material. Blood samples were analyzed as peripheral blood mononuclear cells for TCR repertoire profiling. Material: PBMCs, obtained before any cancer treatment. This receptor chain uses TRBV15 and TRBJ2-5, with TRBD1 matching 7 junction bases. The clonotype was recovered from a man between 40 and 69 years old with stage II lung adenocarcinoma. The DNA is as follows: TGTGCCACCAGCAATCGGGACAGTGAGACCCAGTACTTC. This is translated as CATSNRDSETQYF. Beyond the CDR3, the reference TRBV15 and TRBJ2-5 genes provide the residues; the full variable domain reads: DAMVIQNPRYQVTQFGKPVTLSCSQTLNHNVMYWYQQKSSQAPKLLFHYYDKDFNNEADTPDNFQSRRPNTSFCFLDIRSPGLGDTAMYLCATSNRDSETQYFGPGTRLLVL.